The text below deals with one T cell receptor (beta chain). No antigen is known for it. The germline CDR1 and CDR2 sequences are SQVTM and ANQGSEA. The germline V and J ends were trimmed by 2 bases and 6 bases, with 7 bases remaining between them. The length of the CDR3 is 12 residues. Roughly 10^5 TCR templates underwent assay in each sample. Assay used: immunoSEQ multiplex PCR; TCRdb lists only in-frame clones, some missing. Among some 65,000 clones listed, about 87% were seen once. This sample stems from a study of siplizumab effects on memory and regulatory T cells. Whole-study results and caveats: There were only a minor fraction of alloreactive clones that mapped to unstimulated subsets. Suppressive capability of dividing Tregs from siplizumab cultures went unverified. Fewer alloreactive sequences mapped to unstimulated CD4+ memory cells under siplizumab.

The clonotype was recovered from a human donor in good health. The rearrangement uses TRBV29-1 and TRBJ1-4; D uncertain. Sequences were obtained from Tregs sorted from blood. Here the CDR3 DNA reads TGCAGCGTTGAAATTTGGGATGAAAAACTGTTTTTT. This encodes CSVEIWDEKLFF.